These 29 T cell receptor beta chains share one sample of origin, sequenced in a study of blood T cell repertoires in COVID-19. Using immunoSEQ multiplex PCR, the repertoire was profiled, and TCRdb retains in-frame clones only, with some absent. Of 430,000 or so clones listed, approximately 90% are singletons. The sequencing input was PBMCs or T cells enriched from blood (not recorded which). The receptors were sampled from a woman aged 40 to 50 who had recovered from COVID-19.

The chain combines TRBV7-2 with TRBJ2-7; 9 bases fit TRBD1. The trim removed 4 bases at V and 8 bases at J, leaving 12 bases unmatched. The germline V gene has CDR1 SGHTA and CDR2 FQGNSA. CDR3 size: 15 residues. CDR3 sequence: CASSSQGQGATKQYF. The DNA of the CDR3 is TGTGCCAGCAGCTCACAGGGACAGGGCGCGACGAAGCAGTACTTC.

This sequence joins TRBV5-4 and TRBJ1-6, with 7 positions matching TRBD1. Germline values: CDR1 SGHNT, CDR2 YYREEE (reference sequence). V dropped 2 bases and J dropped 7; count of bases not matched to a gene: 3. The CDR3 is 14 residues long. This chain's CDR3 is CASSFGQANSPLHF. Written as DNA, the CDR3 is TGTGCCAGCAGCTTCGGACAGGCCAATTCACCCCTCCACTTT.

The chain has TRBV28 and TRBJ1-1; 8 bases are a match to TRBD1. The germline CDR1 and CDR2 sequences are MDHEN and SYDVKM. Trimming at V came to 3 bases and at J to 7 bases, leaving 7 bases not matched to a gene. This CDR3 region has 14 residues. The CDR3 bases are TGTGCCAGCAGTTTGATGGACAGGGCGGGTGAAGCTTTCTTT. Translated: CASSLMDRAGEAFF.

This clone was seen once. CDR3 nucleotides: TGCGCCAGCAGCTTGGGGGGACTAGCGGGAGGAGTCGGGGACGAGCAGTACTTC. Its translation is CASSLGGLAGGVGDEQYF. The chain joins TRBV5-1 to TRBJ2-7; 15 bases fit TRBD2. Per the germline V gene, CDR1 is SGHRS and CDR2 is YFSETQ. J gave up 5 bases and V 0 bases, and 9 bases lay outside the gene matches. The CDR3 is made up of 18 amino acids.

The rearrangement joins TRBV7-2 to TRBJ2-7; 9 bases are a match to TRBD2. The V gene's germline CDR1 is SGHTA and CDR2 FQGNSA. The CDR3 has 14 amino acids. V was clipped by 5 bases and J by 3 bases; unmatched bases: 5. CDR3 sequence: CASSPRLAVYEQYF. In DNA form, the CDR3 reads TGTGCCAGCAGCCCCAGACTAGCGGTCTACGAGCAGTACTTC. The full variable domain, rest sourced from reference TRBV7-2 and TRBJ2-7, is GAGVSQSPSNKVTEKGKDVELRCDPISGHTALYWYRQSLGQGLEFLIYFQGNSAPDKSGLPSDRFSAERTGGSVSTLTIQRTQQEDSAVYLCASSPRLAVYEQYFGPGTRLTVT.

The V gene is TRBV25-1, the J gene TRBJ2-5; 9 bases map to TRBD2. The V and J ends lost 8 bases and 5 bases, in that order; junction bases with no gene match: 3. The CDR3 runs 12 residues. The V gene's germline CDR1 is MGHDK and CDR2 SYGVNS. CDR3 sequence: CASQSGGETQYF. The CDR3 DNA reads as TGTGCCAGCCAGAGCGGGGGGGAGACCCAGTACTTC.

The J gene is TRBJ1-6, the V gene TRBV21-1; no check of the table's D call, TRBD1, against the DNA was made. TRBV21-1 is listed as a pseudogene. The CDR3 is 22 residues long. The CDR3 region is CASSPTLPTGQGVLSCGSPLHF. CDR3 sequence (DNA): TGTGCCAGCAGCCCTACCTTACCAACGGGACAGGGGGTTTTGAGCTGTGGTTCACCCCTCCACTTT.

The V call is TRBV13, the J call TRBJ1-1; D possibly corresponds to TRBD1 (5 bases). The germline V gene encodes CDR1 PRHDT and CDR2 FYEKMQ (reference sequence). The CDR3 extends over 14 amino acids. The germline V and J ends were trimmed by 3 bases and 1 base, with 9 bases remaining between them. CDR3 residues: CASSFLTENTEAFF. CDR3 sequence (DNA): TGTGCCAGCAGCTTCCTGACAGAGAACACTGAAGCTTTCTTT.

V gene TRBV11-3 combines with J gene TRBJ1-6; D is undetermined. Trimming pared 2 bases from V and 8 bases from J, leaving 4 bases between. The CDR3 sequence is 12 residues long. Germline CDR1 and CDR2: SGHNT and YENEEA. This chain's CDR3 is CASSLSDSPLHF. The CDR3 region has the DNA TGTGCCAGCAGCTTATCTGATTCACCCCTCCACTTT.

The chain joins TRBV6-5 to TRBJ2-7; a possible D gene is TRBD2 (6 bases). The CDR3 extends over 13 amino acids. Trimming took 7 bases from V and 3 from J, leaving 13 bases between them. Germline CDR1 and CDR2: MNHEY and SVGAGI. This CDR3 reads CASTPGLNYEQYF. CDR3 nucleotide sequence: TGTGCCAGCACCCCGGGACTCAACTACGAGCAGTACTTC.

The chain is built from TRBV3-1 (or the pseudogene TRBV3-2) and TRBJ1-1; TRBD1 matches at 10 bases. With V trimmed by 4 bases and J by 13 bases, 9 bases remained unmatched. This CDR3 region has 13 residues. From germline, CDR1 is LGHDT and CDR2 YNNKEL (reference sequence). CDR3 loop: CASSRIGTGDVFF. The CDR3 nucleotides are TGTGCCAGCAGCCGGATTGGGACAGGGGATGTTTTCTTT.

The CDR3 DNA is TGTGCCAGCTCAGTCCAAGCTCCTCTAGCGGGAGGGCCGAAAGGAGAGCAGTACTTC. It encodes CASSVQAPLAGGPKGEQYF. This rearrangement joins TRBV18 to TRBJ2-7, with 12 bases aligning to TRBD2. The junction had 21 bases not matched to a gene; V was cut back by 5 bases and J by 7 bases. CDR1 and CDR2 (germline): KGHSH, LQKENI. The CDR3 is made up of 19 amino acids. The full variable domain, its missing parts supplied by reference TRBV18 and TRBJ2-7, is NAGVMQNPRHLVRRRGQEARLRCSPMKGHSHVYWYRQLPEEGLKFMVYLQKENIIDESGMPKERFSAEFPKEGPSILRIQQVVRGDSAAYFCASSVQAPLAGGPKGEQYFGPGTRLTVT.

As concerns this clone: The sample has other DNA sequences that encode this CDR3 too. CDR3 DNA: TGTGCCAGCAGCCCTCGACTAGCATCGTACGAGCAGTACTTC. Its translation: CASSPRLASYEQYF. The chain has TRBV9 and TRBJ2-7; 7 nucleotides match TRBD2. The V gene's germline CDR1 is SGDLS and CDR2 YYNGEE. This CDR3 region has 14 residues. V was clipped by 4 bases and J by 4 bases; unmatched bases: 8.

V is TRBV16 and J is TRBJ2-5; D ambiguous. The length of the CDR3 is 11 residues. V lost 5 bases and J lost 5, with 6 bases in between. The germline V gene has CDR1 KGHSY and CDR2 FQNENV. CDR3 coding DNA: TGTGCCAGCAGCGCACGGGAGACCCAGTACTTC. Protein product: CASSARETQYF.

The chain is built from TRBV19 and TRBJ2-7, with 8 positions matching TRBD2. The CDR3 has 11 amino acids. J was trimmed by 7 bases and V by 4 bases; bases with no gene match: 0. The germline V gene has CDR1 LNHDA and CDR2 SQIVND (reference sequence). The CDR3 region is CASSTSGEQYF. CDR3 in DNA: TGTGCCAGTAGTACTAGCGGGGAGCAGTACTTC.

V and J are TRBV27 and TRBJ1-1, with a possible D match to TRBD1 (6 bases). The V end was cut by 2 bases, the J end by 4 bases, with 8 bases between. The germline V gene encodes CDR1 MNHEY and CDR2 SMNVEV (reference sequence). CDR3 length equals 13 residues. The CDR3 coding sequence is TGTGCCAGCAGTTTACTCAGGGGCACTGAAGCTTTCTTT. Translated: CASSLLRGTEAFF.

The gene calls are TRBV30 and TRBJ2-7; D ambiguous. The CDR3 is 11 amino acids. Trimming removed 5 bases from V and 2 bases from J, with 7 bases in between. Per germline, CDR1 GTSNPN and CDR2 SVGIG (reference sequence). CDR3 loop: CAWAPAYEQYF. CDR3 in DNA: TGTGCCTGGGCTCCGGCCTACGAGCAGTACTTC.

The chain couples TRBV7-9 to TRBJ2-1, with 7 bases identical to TRBD1. The CDR3 runs 15 residues. The germline V gene has CDR1 SEHNR and CDR2 FQNEAQ (reference sequence). V shed 5 bases and J 5 bases; nucleotides not matched to a gene: 9. The CDR3 protein is CASSVRGRDNNEQFF. Here the CDR3 DNA reads TGTGCCAGCAGCGTAAGGGGGCGCGATAACAATGAGCAGTTCTTC.

V usage is TRBV14 and J usage is TRBJ2-1; 9 bases agree with TRBD2. The germline V gene has CDR1 SGHDN and CDR2 FVKESK. The length of the CDR3 is 15 residues. The V segment lost 3 bases and the J segment 5 bases; nucleotides outside the gene matches: 5. This chain's CDR3 is CASSHSGRRDNEQFF. The CDR3 DNA is TGTGCCAGCAGCCATAGCGGGAGAAGGGACAATGAGCAGTTCTTC.

The rearrangement uses TRBV5-1 and TRBJ1-4; possibly TRBD1 for D (5 bases). This CDR3 comprises 15 residues. Per germline, CDR1 SGHRS and CDR2 YFSETQ. V was pared by 0 bases and J by 3 bases, with 9 bases between. The DNA for the CDR3 is TGCGCCAGCAGCTTGGCTTGGGGCGCTAATGAAAAACTGTTTTTT. Encoded protein: CASSLAWGANEKLFF.

The chain employs TRBV27 and TRBJ1-2; D possibly corresponds to TRBD1 (6 bases). Germline CDR1 is MNHEY and CDR2 is SMNVEV (reference sequence). V lost 5 bases, J lost 0 bases, and 13 bases lay in between. CDR3 length: 15 residues. CDR3 nucleotide sequence: TGTGCCAGCAGTCTCCGATGGACAGCTAACTATGGCTACACCTTC. It is translated as CASSLRWTANYGYTF.

The chain is built from TRBV24-1 and TRBJ1-5; perhaps TRBD1 as D (6 bases). This CDR3 is 18 amino acids long. CDR1 is KGHDR, CDR2 SFDVKD, per germline. V gave up 5 bases and J gave up 0 bases, with 19 bases separating them. The CDR3 coding sequence is TGTGCCACCAGTGCCCGGGGCACAGGGCCTTATAGCAATCAGCCCCAGCATTTT. Protein: CATSARGTGPYSNQPQHF.

The CDR3 DNA is TGTGCCAGTAGCAGGGTAGAGGGAGGTATGTACAATGAGCAGTTCTTC. It encodes CASSRVEGGMYNEQFF. The chain joins TRBV19 to TRBJ2-1; perhaps TRBD2 as D (6 bases). The V and J ends lost 6 bases and 4 bases respectively, with 19 bases between them. The CDR3 spans 16 residues. Germline V gives CDR1 LNHDA, CDR2 SQIVND (reference sequence).

The DNA for the CDR3 is TGTGCCAGCAGCCTAACTGTGGACAGGGTCGGCGCCGGGGAGCTGTTTTTT. Translation gives CASSLTVDRVGAGELFF. The chain links TRBV7-2 to TRBJ2-2; 8 nucleotides agree with TRBD1. This CDR3 contains 17 residues. Trimming cost V 5 bases and J 6 bases; bases outside gene matches: 14. CDR1 SGHTA and CDR2 FQGNSA come from the germline V gene. The full variable domain, rest sourced from reference TRBV7-2 and TRBJ2-2, is GAGVSQSPSNKVTEKGKDVELRCDPISGHTALYWYRQSLGQGLEFLIYFQGNSAPDKSGLPSDRFSAERTGGSVSTLTIQRTQQEDSAVYLCASSLTVDRVGAGELFFGEGSRLTVL.

The V and J genes are TRBV4-1 and TRBJ2-4; possibly TRBD1 for D (5 bases). The V gene lost 6 bases and the J gene lost 0 bases, with 9 bases spanning the gap. Germline V gene sequence: CDR1 MGHRA, CDR2 YSYEKL. The CDR3 sequence is 14 residues long. The CDR3 loop is CASSTGLAKNIQYF. CDR3 coding DNA: TGCGCCAGCAGTACAGGCCTAGCCAAAAACATTCAGTACTTC.

The CDR3 protein is CSASTSLGTGELFF. In DNA, the CDR3 is TGCAGTGCGAGTACTAGTTTAGGCACCGGGGAGCTGTTTTTT. The chain joins TRBV20-1 to TRBJ2-2; D possibly corresponds to TRBD2 (5 bases). Per the germline V gene, CDR1 is DFQATT and CDR2 is SNEGSKA (reference sequence). The CDR3 has 14 residues. V lost 6 bases, J lost 4 bases, and 15 bases lay in between.

The rearrangement joins TRBV24-1 to TRBJ2-1; 8 bases are shared with TRBD1. The CDR3 sequence is 13 residues long. The trim removed 3 bases at V and 12 bases at J, leaving 6 bases unmatched. CDR1 and CDR2 from the germline V gene are KGHDR and SFDVKD. CDR3 bases: TGTGCCACCAGTGATGGGACAGGTCGTGTGCAGTTCTTC. Encoded protein: CATSDGTGRVQFF.

The chain links TRBV25-1 to TRBJ2-2, with 11 bases matching TRBD2. V shed 1 base and J 6 bases; nucleotides not matched to a gene: 7. Per the germline V gene, CDR1 is MGHDK and CDR2 is SYGVNS. This CDR3 has 17 residues. CDR3 region: CASSEFSGRAVAGELFF. The CDR3 DNA reads TGTGCCAGCAGTGAATTTAGCGGGAGGGCCGTCGCCGGGGAGCTGTTTTTT. Full variable domain (outside the CDR3, taken from reference TRBV25-1 and TRBJ2-2): EADIYQTPRYLVIGTGKKITLECSQTMGHDKMYWYQQDPGMELHLIHYSYGVNSTEKGDLSSESTVSRIRTEHFPLTLESARPSHTSQYLCASSEFSGRAVAGELFFGEGSRLTVL.

V usage is TRBV7-8 and J usage is TRBJ1-5; TRBD1 aligns across 7 bases. V lost 5 bases and J lost 9; bases outside the gene matches: 10. This CDR3 comprises 14 residues. Germline V gene sequence: CDR1 SGHVS, CDR2 FQNEAQ. The CDR3 here is CASSPRQGEGPQHF. Written as DNA, the CDR3 is TGTGCCAGCAGCCCACGACAGGGAGAGGGGCCCCAGCATTTT.